This T cell receptor (beta chain) was captured in a study of beta chain features in type 1 diabetes. CD45RO/CCR7/CD25/CD127/CD95/CD27 separated CD4+ naive, central memory, regulatory and stem cell-like memory cells by sorting. Sequencing targeted expressed TCRB transcripts, as all isolated RNA had been reverse transcribed. Clones were read by immunoSEQ multiplex PCR, and TCRdb kept only the in-frame ones, dropping some. The repertoire holds tens of thousands of clones, roughly 66% seen once, with 4.2% in the top ten. Study-wide results and caveats: Patients with Type 1 diabetes showed moderately but significantly shorter TCRB CDR3s in all four CD4+ subsets. More deletions and fewer insertions at VDJ junctions were found in patients with type 1 diabetes.

This clone was detected only a few times. Its antigen is currently unknown. Per the germline V gene, CDR1 is KGHSH and CDR2 is LQKENI. The J segment lost 1 base and the V segment lost 3 bases, leaving 9 bases of the junction unmatched. The CDR3 runs 19 residues. Source material: Tregs from blood. This clonotype originated in a man aged 18 to 35 with type 1 diabetes. The gene calls are TRBV18 and TRBJ2-7, with 16 bases fitting TRBD2. CDR3 sequence (DNA): TGTGCCAGCTCACCCCTCGGGACTAGCGGGGGGGCAGGGTCCTACGAGCAGTACTTC. Protein sequence: CASSPLGTSGGAGSYEQYF.